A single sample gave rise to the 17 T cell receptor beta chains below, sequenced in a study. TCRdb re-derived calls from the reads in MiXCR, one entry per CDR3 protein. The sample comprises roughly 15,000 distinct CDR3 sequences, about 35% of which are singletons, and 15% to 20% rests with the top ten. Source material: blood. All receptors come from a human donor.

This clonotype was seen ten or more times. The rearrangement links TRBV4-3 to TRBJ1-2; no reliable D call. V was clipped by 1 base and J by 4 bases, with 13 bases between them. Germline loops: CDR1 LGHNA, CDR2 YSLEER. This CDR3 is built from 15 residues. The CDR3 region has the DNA TGCGCCAGCAGCCAAGCTACCGGGGAACCCTATGGCTACACCTTC. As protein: CASSQATGEPYGYTF.

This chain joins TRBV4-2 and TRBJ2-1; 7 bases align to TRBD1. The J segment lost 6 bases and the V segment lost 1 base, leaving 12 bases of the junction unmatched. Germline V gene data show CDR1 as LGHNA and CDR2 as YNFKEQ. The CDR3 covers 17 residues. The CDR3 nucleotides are TGTGCCAGCAGCCAAGCCAGGGGGAGAAACGACGGCAATGAGCAGTTCTTC. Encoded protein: CASSQARGRNDGNEQFF.

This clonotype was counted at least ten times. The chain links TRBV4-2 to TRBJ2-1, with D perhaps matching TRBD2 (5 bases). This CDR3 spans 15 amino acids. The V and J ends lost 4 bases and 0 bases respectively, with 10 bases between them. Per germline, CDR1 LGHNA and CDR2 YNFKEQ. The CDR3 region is CASSPAGGSYNEQFF. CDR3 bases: TGTGCCAGCAGCCCGGCGGGTGGCTCCTACAATGAGCAGTTCTTC.

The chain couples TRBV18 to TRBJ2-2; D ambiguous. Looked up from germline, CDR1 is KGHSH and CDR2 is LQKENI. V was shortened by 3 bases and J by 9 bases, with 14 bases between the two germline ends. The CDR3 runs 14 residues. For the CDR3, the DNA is TGTGCCAGCTCACCCGGGCCGCCATGGAGGGAGCTGTTTTTT. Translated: CASSPGPPWRELFF. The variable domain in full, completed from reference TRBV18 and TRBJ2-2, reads NAGVMQNPRHLVRRRGQEARLRCSPMKGHSHVYWYRQLPEEGLKFMVYLQKENIIDESGMPKERFSAEFPKEGPSILRIQQVVRGDSAAYFCASSPGPPWRELFFGEGSRLTVL.

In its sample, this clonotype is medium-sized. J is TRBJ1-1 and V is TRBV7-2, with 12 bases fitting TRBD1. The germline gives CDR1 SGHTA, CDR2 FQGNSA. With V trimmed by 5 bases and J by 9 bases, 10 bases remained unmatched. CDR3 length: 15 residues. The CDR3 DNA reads TGTGCCAGCAGCCAGCTACCGGGACAGGGGGCTCAAGCTTTCTTT. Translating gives CASSQLPGQGAQAFF.

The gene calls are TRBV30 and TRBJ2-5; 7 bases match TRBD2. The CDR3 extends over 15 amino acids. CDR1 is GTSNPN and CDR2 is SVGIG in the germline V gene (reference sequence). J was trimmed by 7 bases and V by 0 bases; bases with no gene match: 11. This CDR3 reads CAWSVRGSFGGTQYF. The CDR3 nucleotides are TGTGCCTGGAGTGTACGCGGGAGTTTTGGTGGGACCCAGTACTTC.

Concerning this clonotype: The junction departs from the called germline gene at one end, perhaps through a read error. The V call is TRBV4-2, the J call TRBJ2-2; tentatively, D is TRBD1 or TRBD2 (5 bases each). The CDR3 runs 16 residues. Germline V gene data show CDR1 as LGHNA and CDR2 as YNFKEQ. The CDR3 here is CASSQGRAVGIDEQFF. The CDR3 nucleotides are TGTGCCAGCAGCCAAGGCAGGGCGGTCGGGATCGATGAGCAGTTTTTT.

DNA of the CDR3: TGTGCCAGCAGCTTGGGACAAGCGGGAGTCCCCAATGAGCAGTTCTTC. Amino acid sequence: CASSLGQAGVPNEQFF. The chain joins TRBV7-8 to TRBJ2-1; 8 nucleotides agree with TRBD2. Unmatched junction bases numbered 10, after V lost 3 bases and J lost 6 bases. The CDR3 sequence is 16 residues long. Germline values: CDR1 SGHVS, CDR2 FQNEAQ. The full variable domain, its missing parts supplied by reference TRBV7-8 and TRBJ2-1, is GAGVSQSPRYKVAKRGQDVALRCDPISGHVSLFWYQQALGQGPEFLTYFQNEAQLDKSGLPSDRFFAERPEGSVSTLKIQRTQQEDSAVYLCASSLGQAGVPNEQFFGPGTRLTVL.

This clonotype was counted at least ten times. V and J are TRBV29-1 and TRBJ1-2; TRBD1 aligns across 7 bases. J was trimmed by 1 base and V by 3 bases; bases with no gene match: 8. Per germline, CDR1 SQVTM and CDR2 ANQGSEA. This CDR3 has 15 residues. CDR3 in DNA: TGCAGCGTTGATCGAGGGGGCGCCGATAACTATGGCTACACCTTC. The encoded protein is CSVDRGGADNYGYTF.

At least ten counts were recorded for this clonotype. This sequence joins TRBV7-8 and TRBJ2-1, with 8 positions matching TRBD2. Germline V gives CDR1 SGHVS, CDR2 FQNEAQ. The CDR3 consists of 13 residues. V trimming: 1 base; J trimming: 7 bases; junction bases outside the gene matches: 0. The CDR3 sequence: CASSLVAGNEQFF. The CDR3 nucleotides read TGTGCCAGCAGCTTAGTAGCGGGAAATGAGCAGTTCTTC.

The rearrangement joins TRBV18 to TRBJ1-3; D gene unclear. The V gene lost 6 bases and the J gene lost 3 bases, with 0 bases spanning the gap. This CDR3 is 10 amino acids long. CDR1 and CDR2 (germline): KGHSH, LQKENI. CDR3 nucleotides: TGTGCCAGCTCTGGAAACACCATATATTTT. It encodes CASSGNTIYF. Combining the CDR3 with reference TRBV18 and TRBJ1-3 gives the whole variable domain NAGVMQNPRHLVRRRGQEARLRCSPMKGHSHVYWYRQLPEEGLKFMVYLQKENIIDESGMPKERFSAEFPKEGPSILRIQQVVRGDSAAYFCASSGNTIYFGEGSWLTVV.

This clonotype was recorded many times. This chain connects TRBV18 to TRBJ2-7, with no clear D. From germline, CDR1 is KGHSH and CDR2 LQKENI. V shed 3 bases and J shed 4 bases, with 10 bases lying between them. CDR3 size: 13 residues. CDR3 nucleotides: TGTGCCAGCTCACCCCGGACGGCGTACGAGCAGTACTTC. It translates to CASSPRTAYEQYF.

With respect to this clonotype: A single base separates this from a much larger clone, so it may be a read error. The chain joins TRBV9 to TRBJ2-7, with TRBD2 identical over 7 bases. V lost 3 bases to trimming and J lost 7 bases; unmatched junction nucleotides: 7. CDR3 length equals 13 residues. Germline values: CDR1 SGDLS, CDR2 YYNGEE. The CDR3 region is CASSGRDYREQYF. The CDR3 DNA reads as TGTGCCAGCAGCGGTCGGGACTATAGAGAGCAGTACTTC.

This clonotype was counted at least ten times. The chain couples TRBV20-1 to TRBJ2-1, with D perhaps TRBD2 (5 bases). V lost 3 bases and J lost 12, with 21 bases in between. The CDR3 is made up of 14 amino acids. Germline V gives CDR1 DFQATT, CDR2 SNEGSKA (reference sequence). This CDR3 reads CSARGSSLRTSQFF. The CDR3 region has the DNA TGCAGTGCTAGGGGGTCTAGCCTAAGGACTTCGCAGTTCTTC.

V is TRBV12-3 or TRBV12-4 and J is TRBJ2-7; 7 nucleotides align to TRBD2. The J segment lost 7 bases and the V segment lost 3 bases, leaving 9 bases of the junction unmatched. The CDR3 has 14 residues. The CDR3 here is CASSLAGVNGEQYF. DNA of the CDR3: TGTGCCAGCAGTTTGGCGGGAGTTAATGGGGAGCAGTACTTC.

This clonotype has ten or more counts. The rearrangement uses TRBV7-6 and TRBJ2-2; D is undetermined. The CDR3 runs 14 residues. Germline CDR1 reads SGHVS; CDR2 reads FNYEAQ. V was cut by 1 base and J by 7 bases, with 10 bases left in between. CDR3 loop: CASSLEVTRGELFF. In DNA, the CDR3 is TGTGCCAGCAGCTTAGAAGTAACGCGCGGGGAGCTGTTTTTT.

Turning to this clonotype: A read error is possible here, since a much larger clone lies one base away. This CDR3 reads CASSQLVGGPTETQYF. Written as DNA, the CDR3 is TGTGCCAGCAGCCAACTTGTGGGGGGCCCCACTGAGACCCAGTACTTC. The rearrangement joins TRBV14 to TRBJ2-5; either TRBD1 or TRBD2 may fit D (6 bases each). The length of the CDR3 is 16 residues. Germline V lookup: CDR1 SGHDN, CDR2 FVKESK. The V gene lost 2 bases and the J gene lost 5 bases, with 18 bases spanning the gap.